A single sample gave rise to the 20 T cell receptor beta chains below, sequenced in a study of beta chain features in type 1 diabetes (dated by TCRdb to between 2018 and 2020). Findings and caveats that apply to the study as a whole: A moderate but significant shortening of TCRB CDR3 length was observed in type 1 diabetes patients in all four CD4+ subsets.

Their specific antigens are unknown. The method was the immunoSEQ multiplex PCR assay. The entire amount of isolated RNA was reverse transcribed using the High Capacity cDNA Reverse Transcription Kit, so the sequenced TCRB transcripts were expressed ones. Imported from immuneACCESS, the table was reduced by TCRdb to in-frame sequences with V and J called. These copies leave out some clones; in studies compared against another copy, an unresolved V gene accounts for under half, and the cause of the remainder is not known. The sample yields roughly 730,000 clones; about an eighth were counted once. In total, the top ten clones hold roughly 0.022% of the sample. The material sequenced was naive CD4+ T cells from blood. This specimen's cell subset or site label, per the study, means: true naive CD4+ T cells. Every receptor here comes from a man aged 18-30 years with type 1 diabetes.

In this sample, this clone turned up a few times. Additional DNA sequences in this sample encode the identical CDR3. V and J are TRBV18 and TRBJ2-3; D is unclear. This CDR3 region has 13 residues. Germline values: CDR1 KGHSH, CDR2 LQKENI. Trimming stripped 1 base from V and 0 bases from J, with 2 bases between. CDR3 DNA: TGTGCCAGCTCACCACTTAGCACAGATACGCAGTATTTT. It translates to CASSPLSTDTQYF.

This clone was seen only a few times. The chain recombines TRBV6-1 with TRBJ2-1; no clear D. Trimming shortened V by 6 bases and J by 0 bases, and 3 bases separated the two germline ends. CDR3 length equals 12 residues. Germline loops: CDR1 MNHNS, CDR2 SASEGT. CDR3 protein: CASSHSYNEQFF. DNA of the CDR3: TGTGCCAGCAGCCACTCCTACAATGAGCAGTTCTTC.

This clone was found a few times. The chain joins TRBV9 to TRBJ2-3; no definite D call. Germline lookup yields CDR1 SGDLS and CDR2 YYNGEE. The ends were cut back, 3 bases at V and 0 bases at J, with 5 bases in the middle. There are 13 residues in the CDR3. Written as DNA, the CDR3 is TGTGCCAGCAGCGCCGTTAGCACAGATACGCAGTATTTT. This gives the protein CASSAVSTDTQYF.

A note on this clone: At one boundary the junction diverges from the germline segment, which might be a read error. This chain uses TRBV28 with TRBJ2-3; TRBD1 agrees at 7 bases. Germline CDR1 and CDR2: MDHEN and SYDVKM. This CDR3 spans 16 amino acids. This CDR3 reads CASSLQGQQYGIRSHF. Written as DNA, the CDR3 is TGTGCCAGCAGTTTACAGGGACAGCAATATGGGATACGCTCCCATTTT. Full variable domain (remainder filled in from reference TRBV28 and TRBJ2-3): DVKVTQSSRYLVKRTGEKVFLECVQDMDHENMFWYRQDPGLGLRLIYFSYDVKMKEKGDIPEGYSVSREKKERFSLILESASTNQTSMYLCASSLQGQQYGIRSHFGPGTRLTVL.

The chain combines TRBV7-9 with TRBJ1-5; a possible D gene is TRBD1 (6 bases). Per germline, CDR1 SEHNR and CDR2 FQNEAQ (reference sequence). The V and J ends lost 1 base and 3 bases respectively, with 19 bases between them. The CDR3 sequence is 18 residues long. CDR3 sequence (DNA): TGTGCCAGCAGCTTAGGAGGGCAGGGGAACTTTTACAATCAGCCCCAGCATTTT. Amino acids: CASSLGGQGNFYNQPQHF.

This clone appeared a few times. This chain joins TRBV30 and TRBJ1-2; D call uncertain. CDR3 length: 15 amino acids. Trimming stripped 0 bases from V and 1 base from J, with 12 bases between. Germline values: CDR1 GTSNPN, CDR2 SVGIG (reference sequence). In DNA, the CDR3 is TGTGCCTGGAGTGTCTTCCCAGGTGGTAACTATGGCTACACCTTC. Its translation: CAWSVFPGGNYGYTF.

This clone came up a few times. The chain links TRBV7-2 to TRBJ1-6; D is perhaps TRBD1 (6 bases). Trimming cost V 5 bases and J 7 bases, with 9 bases left between them. The CDR3 sequence is 13 residues long. Germline assignment: CDR1 SGHTA and CDR2 FQGNSA. CDR3 DNA: TGTGCCAGCAGCGGACAGCCAAATTCACCCCTCCACTTT. Its protein is CASSGQPNSPLHF.

The CDR3 sequence is CASRGLAGDRGELFF. The CDR3 nucleotides are TGCGCCAGCAGAGGACTAGCGGGGGACCGCGGGGAGCTGTTTTTT. The V gene is TRBV10-2, the J gene TRBJ2-2; 13 nucleotides agree with TRBD2. V was pared by 6 bases and J by 7 bases, with 5 bases of the junction left unmatched. The CDR3 totals 15 residues. Germline V gives CDR1 WSHSY, CDR2 SAAADI.

This clone has more than one count but fewer than ten. The CDR3 protein is CASSWDRSYEQYF. CDR3 DNA: TGTGCCAGCAGCTGGGACAGATCCTACGAGCAGTACTTC. The chain employs TRBV5-4 and TRBJ2-7; 7 nucleotides match TRBD1. Germline V gene lookup returns CDR1 SGHNT and CDR2 YYREEE (reference sequence). The CDR3 is 13 residues long. J gave up 1 base and V 3 bases, and 1 base lay outside the gene matches.

The sample holds a few counts of this clone. This chain uses TRBV4-1 with TRBJ2-4, with D perhaps given as TRBD1 or TRBD2 (5 bases each). CDR1 and CDR2 from the germline V gene are MGHRA and YSYEKL. Trimming pared 2 bases from V and 0 bases from J, leaving 14 bases between. This CDR3 contains 17 residues. CDR3 in amino acids: CASSQSGTEVAKNIQYF. CDR3 DNA sequence: TGCGCCAGCAGCCAATCCGGGACCGAAGTAGCCAAAAACATTCAGTACTTC.

The chain is built from TRBV25-1 and TRBJ2-7; D is ambiguous. The V gene lost 6 bases and the J gene lost 0 bases, with 6 bases spanning the gap. Per the germline V gene, CDR1 is MGHDK and CDR2 is SYGVNS. The CDR3 runs 12 residues. The CDR3 nucleotides read TGTGCCAGCAGGTCCGTCTCCTACGAGCAGTACTTC. This codes for CASRSVSYEQYF.

This clone has only a few counts. V gene TRBV6-5 combines with J gene TRBJ1-1, with TRBD1 identical over 8 bases. Germline CDR1 MNHEY, CDR2 SVGAGI. Unmatched junction bases numbered 9, after V lost 2 bases and J lost 10 bases. This CDR3 region has 14 residues. The chain's CDR3 is CASSYHDRGVRAFF. The DNA for the CDR3 is TGTGCCAGCAGTTACCACGACAGGGGCGTAAGAGCTTTCTTT.

As for this clone: The same CDR3 arises from other DNA sequences in this sample as well. The chain joins TRBV5-1 to TRBJ2-5; D is uncertain. Germline V lookup: CDR1 SGHRS, CDR2 YFSETQ. V gave up 4 bases and J gave up 1 base, with 5 bases separating them. The CDR3 runs 12 residues. CDR3 sequence: CASSLSQETQYF. The CDR3 DNA reads TGCGCCAGCAGCCTAAGCCAAGAGACCCAGTACTTC. The full variable domain, completed using reference TRBV5-1 and TRBJ2-5, is KAGVTQTPRYLIKTRGQQVTLSCSPISGHRSVSWYQQTPGQGLQFLFEYFSETQRNKGNFPGRFSGRQFSNSRSEMNVSTLELGDSALYLCASSLSQETQYFGPGTRLLVL.

The J gene is TRBJ1-2, the V gene TRBV6-5; D not resolved. V gave up 7 bases and J gave up 4 bases, with 10 bases separating them. CDR3 size: 12 residues. The germline CDR1 and CDR2 sequences are MNHEY and SVGAGI. DNA of the CDR3: TGTGCCAGCAAAAACTCGGCCTATGGCTACACCTTC. Translation gives CASKNSAYGYTF.

There are a few counts of this clone. V is TRBV19 and J is TRBJ2-1, with a tentative D call TRBD1 (6 bases). The germline V gene encodes CDR1 LNHDA and CDR2 SQIVND (reference sequence). The CDR3 sequence is 14 residues long. Deletions cut 9 bases from V and 6 bases from J, with 18 bases between. Written as DNA, the CDR3 is TGTGCCAGCCGAAGACAGGATCCCTTCAATGAGCAGTTCTTC. Protein product: CASRRQDPFNEQFF. Looking up the rest from reference TRBV19 and TRBJ2-1 gives the full variable domain: DGGITQSPKYLFRKEGQNVTLSCEQNLNHDAMYWYRQDPGQGLRLIYYSQIVNDFQKGDIAEGYSVSREKKESFPLTVTSAQKNPTAFYLCASRRQDPFNEQFFGPGTRLTVL.

This clone was counted a few times. This chain links TRBV4-1 with TRBJ2-1, with D unresolved. Germline CDR1 reads MGHRA; CDR2 reads YSYEKL. The CDR3 consists of 12 residues. Trimming cost V 3 bases and J 8 bases, with 8 bases left between them. CDR3 DNA: TGCGCCAGCAGCCACCCTTTGGATGAGCAGTTCTTC. This encodes CASSHPLDEQFF.

The table lists this clone with a few counts. The chain employs TRBV28 and TRBJ2-7; TRBD1 agrees at 7 bases. This CDR3 is 11 amino acids long. Germline lookup yields CDR1 MDHEN and CDR2 SYDVKM. J was trimmed by 4 bases and V by 8 bases; bases with no gene match: 2. The CDR3 loop is CASGTAYEQYF. The CDR3 nucleotides are TGTGCCAGCGGGACAGCATACGAGCAGTACTTC.

This clone has a handful of counts. The rearrangement links TRBV6-5 to TRBJ2-5; D unresolved. In germline, CDR1 is MNHEY, CDR2 SVGAGI. The CDR3 extends over 12 amino acids. Trimming removed 4 bases from V and 2 bases from J, with 5 bases in between. CDR3 bases: TGTGCCAGCAGTTCGATACAAGAGACCCAGTACTTC. Translation gives CASSSIQETQYF.

The chain uses TRBV6-1 and TRBJ2-1, with 9 bases identical to TRBD1. Germline V CDR1 and CDR2: MNHNS, SASEGT. V lost 6 bases and J lost 6; bases outside the gene matches: 9. This CDR3 region has 15 residues. DNA of the CDR3: TGTGCCAGCAGACACGGACAGGGGAGGATCAATGAGCAGTTCTTC. Translating gives CASRHGQGRINEQFF.

This clone was detected only a few times. This chain joins TRBV19 and TRBJ1-1; D is ambiguous. Germline assignment: CDR1 LNHDA and CDR2 SQIVND (reference sequence). This CDR3 contains 13 residues. With 7 bases removed from V and 4 bases from J, the gap between germline ends came to 13 bases. The CDR3 nucleotides read TGTGCCAGTACTCCAGCGGGTGGCACTGAAGCTTTCTTT. Translated, it gives CASTPAGGTEAFF.